This T cell receptor (beta chain) is from a study of long-term antiretroviral therapy in people with HIV. Study conclusions and caveats: In HIV, the repertoires covered a tighter span of CDR3 lengths than in controls.

Samples were assayed with immunoSEQ v3.0 at survey level. The method was immunoSEQ multiplex PCR; TCRdb's version includes in-frame clones alone and lacks a portion of them. Here the sample spans approximately 20,000 clones, 70% to 90% being singletons. On this clone itself: The antigen remains unidentified.

This CDR3 region has 17 residues. Trimming removed 2 bases from V and 1 base from J; junction bases left unmatched: 8. Germline CDR1 and CDR2: SGHNT and YYREEE (reference sequence). Here the sequenced sample was unsorted PBMCs, taken 0.6 years after starting antiretroviral therapy. The receptor was isolated from a man aged 55 to 69 with HIV. The chain has TRBV5-4 and TRBJ2-2, with 7 bases that match TRBD1. DNA of the CDR3: TGTGCCAGCAGCTTACCCGACAGGGAGCGGAACACCGGGGAGCTGTTTTTT. It codes for CASSLPDRERNTGELFF.